The clone carrying this T cell receptor (beta chain) was detected a few times. The assay was immunoSEQ multiplex PCR, and TCRdb's table has in-frame clones only and misses some. The repertoire consists of tens of thousands of clones, with 91% occurring once and the leading ten covering about 3.9%. This entry comes from a study of technical replicates of blood from several donors. Sequenced: PBMCs. The TCR was taken from a human donor in good health. Some clones in this sample may be carry-over from other donors' samples.

The CDR3, as DNA: TGTGCCAGCAGCTACATTGTCGGGCGGGGGACTGAAGCTTTCTTT. Amino acids: CASSYIVGRGTEAFF. The rearrangement links TRBV7-9 to TRBJ1-1; D perhaps matches TRBD1 (5 bases). CDR3 length: 15 residues. Per the germline V gene, CDR1 is SEHNR and CDR2 is FQNEAQ (reference sequence). Deletions cut 4 bases from V and 5 bases from J, with 17 bases between.